The text below deals with one T cell receptor beta chain. The V end was cut by 3 bases, the J end by 8 bases, with 14 bases between. The CDR3 totals 14 residues. Germline V gene data show CDR1 as SGHVS and CDR2 as FQNEAQ. Original processing notes: Amplification of reference gene primers provided the estimated nucleated cell counts. Generated by immunoSEQ multiplex PCR, the TCRdb table keeps only in-frame clones and is missing some. The V and J calls and clone size were taken over from that table, and D and trimming were inferred from the DNA. The sample contains under 300,000 clones, around four fifths of which appear only once. This sample is drawn from a study of blood T cell repertoires in COVID-19. On the study more broadly: Spain, Italy and the United States supplied samples that represented acute and convalescent COVID-19. Sources were T cells, B-cell-depleted T cells, or PBMCs; the material itself was cDNA or gDNA.

This clonotype originated in a woman aged 60-70 years with active or convalescent COVID-19. V gene TRBV7-8 combines with J gene TRBJ1-3; no clear D. The sequenced sample was peripheral blood. The CDR3: CASSFAGVRHTIYF. CDR3 in DNA: TGTGCCAGCAGCTTCGCCGGGGTCAGACACACCATATATTTT. Supplemented by reference TRBV7-8 and TRBJ1-3, the full variable domain reads GAGVSQSPRYKVAKRGQDVALRCDPISGHVSLFWYQQALGQGPEFLTYFQNEAQLDKSGLPSDRFFAERPEGSVSTLKIQRTQQEDSAVYLCASSFAGVRHTIYFGEGSWLTVV.